This T cell receptor (beta chain) appears in the sequencing data of a study of blood T cell repertoires in COVID-19 (TCRdb year 2020). Turning to the overall study: Samples from collaborators originated in the United States, Italy and Spain and spanned both the acute and convalescent phases of COVID-19. HLA class I and class II types, where available, came from metadata supplied by the sample provider rather than from assay-based typing. Deeply sampled blood TCRbeta repertoires from subjects exposed to, actively infected with, or recovered from COVID-19 were included in the dataset. Samples came from the ongoing ImmuneRACE study (first 160 participants) plus 1,254 subjects from 6 global collaborators. The repertoires were released in a freely available public database intended as a resource for research on the immune response to SARS-CoV-2. The sample metadata nearly always contained a de-identified subject ID, COVID-19 status, age in years and sex. The prospective study material was composed of cDNA or gDNA derived from T cells, B-cell-depleted T cells, or PBMCs.

General findings and caveats noted by the study authors: The quantity of clinical and demographic metadata differed by source and by participant and was supplied without curation.

To note about this clone: No antigen is known for it. The record has no base qualities; no much larger clone is one base away.

TCRbeta CDR3 regions were amplified from genomic DNA by means of the immunoSEQ Assay, a bias-controlled multiplex PCR. In the source study's methods: Within the assay, amplification of reference gene primers was used to estimate how many nucleated cells each sample contained. To quantify the absolute abundance of each unique TCRbeta CDR3 rearrangement, sequence reads were collapsed and filtered. For each sample, productive Simpson clonality was calculated by taking the square root of Simpson's diversity index across productive rearrangements. Entries here come from immuneACCESS through TCRdb and include only in-frame sequences with V and J called. Some clones fail to appear in such tables; in the studies checked, an unresolved V gene covers under half of the shortfall, and the cause of the remainder is unknown. Clone size and V and J calls were adopted from that table, with D and trimming inferred from the DNA. The sample data list some 33,000 clones, and roughly 85% of these were observed just once. About 6.4% of the sample lies in the top ten.

Collaborating institutions collected whole blood in K2EDTA tubes following their own protocols. Collaborator samples were shipped for TCRbeta analysis as frozen whole blood, isolated PBMCs, or DNA extracted from either sample type. The CDR3 sequence holds 17 residues, the cysteine and phenylalanine included. Only CDR3 DNA is held: 51 bases, read in frame from base 1. The germline V gene (reference sequence) provides CDR1 SGHAT and CDR2 FQDESV. V is trimmed back by 0 bases and J by 9 bases, and the junction contains 9 bases that no gene match accounts for. Recombination connected TRBV11-1 to TRBJ1-6; TRBD1 lines up with 9 middle nucleotides. The origin of this receptor is a man between 60 and 75 years old with active COVID-19. Specimen: peripheral blood. This receptor carries the CDR3 CASSLAGQGPFRSPLHF. The nucleotide sequence reads as follows: TGTGCCAGCAGCTTAGCCGGACAGGGGCCCTTCCGTTCACCCCTCCACTTT. Extended through the reference TRBV11-1 and TRBJ1-6 proteins, this CDR3 yields the full variable domain: EAEVAQSPRYKITEKSQAVAFWCDPISGHATLYWYRQILGQGPELLVQFQDESVVDDSQLPKDRFSAERLKGVDSTLKIQPAELGDSAMYLCASSLAGQGPFRSPLHFGNGTRLTVT.